This TCR beta chain was obtained from a study of blood T cell repertoires in COVID-19. This clone occurred once. Method: immunoSEQ multiplex PCR; TCRdb's copy keeps in-frame clones and lacks some. The top ten hold 4% to 5.5% of the sample, which has about 77,000 clones, 80% seen once. V was pared by 5 bases and J by 0 bases, with 8 bases of the junction left unmatched. The CDR3 is 18 amino acids. Looked up from germline, CDR1 is WSHSY and CDR2 is SAAADI. The clonotype originates from a woman in her seventies with acute or convalescent COVID-19. The sequenced sample was peripheral blood. This chain uses TRBV10-2 with TRBJ2-3; 13 bases are a match to TRBD2. The CDR3 reads CASSLVRTSGGSTDTQYF. In DNA form, the CDR3 reads TGCGCCAGCAGTCTCGTCAGGACTAGCGGGGGCAGCACAGATACGCAGTATTTT.